This T cell receptor beta chain was recorded in a study of CD8+ T cells in alopecia areata. General study points: Mice showed clearer TCR sharing than patients did, a gap that was possibly HLA-related. Persistence during tofacitinib was seen for many expanded lesional clones in scalp and blood.

Treatment given: oral pan-JAK inhibitor, 5-10 mg twice daily. Peripheral blood, together with lesional scalp punch biopsies, was collected from alopecia areata patients. PBMCs provided sorted CD4+ and CD8+ T cells. The J segment lost 3 bases and the V segment lost 5 bases, leaving 9 bases of the junction unmatched. This CDR3 is 15 amino acids long. The germline CDR1 and CDR2 sequences are LNHDA and SQIVND (reference sequence). TCR sequencing used cDNA made by reverse transcription of extracted RNA. Profiled with immunoSEQ multiplex PCR; TCRdb holds only in-frame clones, not every one. The table records approximately 180,000 clones, roughly 50% of them present only once. Concerning this clone: Its antigen remains unknown.

The receptor's source is a human donor with alopecia areata. Source: CD8+ T cells sorted from blood, taken at week 24, from a patient treated with tofacitinib. The chain links TRBV19 to TRBJ1-2; 7 positions agree with TRBD1. CDR3 protein: CASSAAQDRDYGYTF. CDR3 coding DNA: TGTGCCAGTAGTGCGGCCCAAGACAGGGACTATGGCTACACCTTC.